This T cell receptor (beta chain) was identified in a study of beta chain features in type 1 diabetes. This clone came up many times. Its antigen remains unidentified. The junction and the germline gene differ at one end; a read error may be behind it. It was via CD45RO/CCR7/CD25/CD127/CD95/CD27 that CD4+ naive, central memory, regulatory and stem cell-like memory cells were sorted. Purity exceeding 95% was reached by all sorted populations. The investigators reverse transcribed all of the isolated RNA, so they sequenced expressed TCRB transcripts. Sequenced naive, central memory and regulatory T cell samples produced an average of roughly 3.5 million reads. This table comes from immunoSEQ multiplex PCR, and its TCRdb copy is limited to in-frame clones, with some not included. The sample shows around 160,000 clones, around 8% of them seen only once. The CDR3 loop spans 15 amino acids. Germline loops: CDR1 SGHTA, CDR2 FQGNSA.

Study results and limitations: It was among patients, rather than healthy donors, that naive, central memory and Treg TCRB repertoires appeared more similar. Shortening that was moderate but significant affected the TCRB CDR3s of Type 1 diabetes patients in all four CD4+ subsets.

This clonotype was obtained from a woman between 18 and 29 years old with type 1 diabetes. The sequenced sample consisted of central memory CD4+ T cells from blood. The rearrangement joins TRBV7-2 to TRBJ2-7, with D possibly being TRBD1 (6 bases). CDR3 sequence (DNA): TGTGCCAGCAGCGTAGCCGAGGGGGTAACTTACGAGCAGTACTTC. Translated, it gives CASSVAEGVTYEQYF.